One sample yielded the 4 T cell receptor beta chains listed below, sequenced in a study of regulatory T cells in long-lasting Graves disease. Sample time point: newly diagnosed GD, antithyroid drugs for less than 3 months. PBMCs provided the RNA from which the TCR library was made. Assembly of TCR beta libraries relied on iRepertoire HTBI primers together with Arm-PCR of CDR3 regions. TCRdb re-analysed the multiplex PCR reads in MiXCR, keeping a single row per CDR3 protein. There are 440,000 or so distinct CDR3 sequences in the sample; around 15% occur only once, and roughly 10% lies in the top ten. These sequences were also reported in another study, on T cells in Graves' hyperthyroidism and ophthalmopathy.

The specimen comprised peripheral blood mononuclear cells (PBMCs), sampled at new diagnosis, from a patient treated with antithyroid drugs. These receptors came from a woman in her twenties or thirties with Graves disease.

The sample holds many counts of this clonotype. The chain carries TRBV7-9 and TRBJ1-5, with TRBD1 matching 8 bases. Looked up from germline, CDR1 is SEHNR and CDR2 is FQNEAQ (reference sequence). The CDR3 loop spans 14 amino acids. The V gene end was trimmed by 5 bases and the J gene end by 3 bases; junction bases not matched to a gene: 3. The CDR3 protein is CASSQGASNQPQHF. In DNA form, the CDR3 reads TGTGCCAGCAGCCAGGGGGCCTCCAATCAGCCCCAGCATTTT.

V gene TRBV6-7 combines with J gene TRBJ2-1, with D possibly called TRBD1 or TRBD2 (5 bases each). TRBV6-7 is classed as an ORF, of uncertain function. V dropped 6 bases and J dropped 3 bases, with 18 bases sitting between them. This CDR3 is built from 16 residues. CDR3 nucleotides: TGTGCCAGCAGCTCGGTGGGACGCCGGGACTACAATGAGCAGTTCTTC. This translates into CASSSVGRRDYNEQFF.

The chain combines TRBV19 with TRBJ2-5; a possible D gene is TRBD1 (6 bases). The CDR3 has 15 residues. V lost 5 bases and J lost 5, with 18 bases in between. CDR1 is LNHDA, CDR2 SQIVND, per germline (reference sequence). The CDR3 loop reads CASSVWDTGGETQYF. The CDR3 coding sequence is TGTGCCAGTAGTGTCTGGGACACGGGCGGGGAGACCCAGTACTTC.

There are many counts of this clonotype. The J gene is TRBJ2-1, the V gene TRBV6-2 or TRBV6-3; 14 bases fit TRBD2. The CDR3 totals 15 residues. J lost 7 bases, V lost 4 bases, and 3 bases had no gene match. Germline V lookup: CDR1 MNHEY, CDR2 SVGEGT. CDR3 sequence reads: CASSWGLAGVNEQFF. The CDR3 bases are TGTGCCAGCAGTTGGGGACTAGCGGGAGTGAATGAGCAGTTCTTC.